Given below is one T cell receptor (beta chain) in context. The antigen remains unidentified. The CDR3 has 13 amino acids. Trimming removed 6 bases at V and 8 bases at J, with 13 bases between. Looked up from germline, CDR1 is LGHDT and CDR2 is YNNKEL (reference sequence). This record belongs to a study of T-cell memory formation after mild COVID-19. General observations from the study: Confirmation of SARS-CoV-2 specificity was lacking for second-wave clones peaking day 37. Clones shrinking from day 15 to 85 showed even CD4/CD8 mixes; later expanders tilted CD4+.

TCRdb re-analysed the 5' RACE reads in MiXCR, keeping a single row per CDR3 protein. The sample records 120,000 to 150,000 distinct CDR3 sequences, about a fifth being singletons. This clonotype was sampled from an adult woman who had mild COVID-19 (a few samples of this study predate the infection). Cell type and time point are not known. Sequenced sample: PBMCs or a T cell subset sorted from them (not recorded which). The chain recombines TRBV3-1 with TRBJ1-4, with D unclear. The CDR3 DNA reads TGTGCCAGCAGACCCGCATCTGGGGAAAAACTGTTTTTT. Protein: CASRPASGEKLFF.